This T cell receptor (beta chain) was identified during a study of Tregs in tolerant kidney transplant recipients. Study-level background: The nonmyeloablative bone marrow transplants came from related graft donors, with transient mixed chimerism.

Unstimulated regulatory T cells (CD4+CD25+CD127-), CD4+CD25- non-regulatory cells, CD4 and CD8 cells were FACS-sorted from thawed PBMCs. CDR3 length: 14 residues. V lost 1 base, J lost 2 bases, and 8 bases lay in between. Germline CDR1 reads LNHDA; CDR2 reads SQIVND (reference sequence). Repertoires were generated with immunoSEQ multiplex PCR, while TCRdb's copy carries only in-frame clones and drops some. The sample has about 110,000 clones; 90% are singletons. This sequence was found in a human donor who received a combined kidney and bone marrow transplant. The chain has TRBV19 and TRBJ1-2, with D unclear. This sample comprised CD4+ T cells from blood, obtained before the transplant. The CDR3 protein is CASSIAGSNYGYTF. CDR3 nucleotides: TGTGCCAGTAGTATAGCGGGATCAAACTATGGCTACACCTTC.